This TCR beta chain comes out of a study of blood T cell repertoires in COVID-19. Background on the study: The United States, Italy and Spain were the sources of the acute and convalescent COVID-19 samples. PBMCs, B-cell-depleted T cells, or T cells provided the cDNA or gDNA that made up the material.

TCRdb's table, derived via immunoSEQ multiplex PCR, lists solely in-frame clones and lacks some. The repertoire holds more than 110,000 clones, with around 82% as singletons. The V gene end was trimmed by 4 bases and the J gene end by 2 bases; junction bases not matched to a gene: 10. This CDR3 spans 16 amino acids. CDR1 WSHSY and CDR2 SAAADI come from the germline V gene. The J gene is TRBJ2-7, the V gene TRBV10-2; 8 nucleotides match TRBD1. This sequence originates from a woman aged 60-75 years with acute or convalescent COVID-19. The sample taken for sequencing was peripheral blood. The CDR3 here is CASSVGTGKLTYEQYF. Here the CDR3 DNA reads TGCGCCAGCAGTGTGGGGACAGGAAAACTCACCTACGAGCAGTACTTC.